This T cell receptor beta chain was sequenced for a study of T cell responses to AZD1222 COVID-19 vaccine. V lost 4 bases and J lost 4; bases outside the gene matches: 6. The CDR3 contains 16 residues. The germline CDR1 and CDR2 sequences are SGDLS and YYNGEE. Clones were sequenced by immunoSEQ multiplex PCR, and TCRdb holds only the in-frame ones, with some missing. Of over 50,000 clones in the sample, 81% were seen once. Sequencing used peripheral blood, obtained 28 days after the second AZD1222 dose. The genes are TRBV9 and TRBJ2-1; 12 bases line up with TRBD2. This TCR derives from an adult who received the AZD1222 COVID-19 vaccine. The CDR3 sequence is CASSPTSGRGYNEQFF. In DNA, the CDR3 is TGTGCCAGCAGCCCGACTAGCGGGAGAGGTTACAATGAGCAGTTCTTC.